Sequencing of this T cell receptor (beta chain) was carried out in a study of cytomegalovirus exposure and HLA in healthy donors. This CDR3 is 14 amino acids long. The J segment lost 6 bases and the V segment lost 2 bases, leaving 3 bases of the junction unmatched. CDR1 is MNHNY, CDR2 SVGAGI, per germline (reference sequence). The PCR made use of 60 Vbeta and 13 Jbeta primers. Only in-frame clones appear in the TCRdb table, and some are missing; sequencing was by immunoSEQ multiplex PCR. Found here are approximately 110,000 clones, under 85% of them singletons; the top ten hold roughly 4.1%. The rearrangement uses TRBV6-6 and TRBJ2-2; TRBD2 matches at 7 bases. The TCR originated in a woman aged 45-65 years in good health and CMV-seropositive. The sequenced material came from PBMCs. CDR3 loop: CASSYVGGAGELFF. The CDR3 region has the DNA TGTGCCAGCAGTTACGTTGGGGGGGCCGGGGAGCTGTTTTTT.